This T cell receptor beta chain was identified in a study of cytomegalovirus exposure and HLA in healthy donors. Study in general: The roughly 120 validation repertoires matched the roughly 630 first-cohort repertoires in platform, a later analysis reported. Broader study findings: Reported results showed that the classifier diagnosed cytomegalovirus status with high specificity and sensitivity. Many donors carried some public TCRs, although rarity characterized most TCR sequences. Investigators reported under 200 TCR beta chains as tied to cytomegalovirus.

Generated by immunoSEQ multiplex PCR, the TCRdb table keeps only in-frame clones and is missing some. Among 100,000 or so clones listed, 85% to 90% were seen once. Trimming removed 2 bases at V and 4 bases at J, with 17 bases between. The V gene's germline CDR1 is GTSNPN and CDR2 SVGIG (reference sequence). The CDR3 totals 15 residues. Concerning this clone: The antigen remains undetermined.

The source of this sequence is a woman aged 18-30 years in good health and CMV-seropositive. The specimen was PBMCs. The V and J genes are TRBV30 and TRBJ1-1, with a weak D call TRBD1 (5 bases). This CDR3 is CAWSTWGGVVTEAFF. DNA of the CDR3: TGTGCCTGGAGTACCTGGGGGGGGGTTGTCACTGAAGCTTTCTTT.